This TCR beta chain emerged from a study of T cells in Graves' hyperthyroidism and ophthalmopathy (dated by TCRdb to about 2019). Broadly, across the study: Peripheral blood samples were taken at the time of initial diagnosis, prior to any treatment. TCR V-J signatures able to tell the groups apart were searched for in a discovery cohort of around 95 patients, of whom 40 to 45 had Graves' ophthalmopathy and roughly 57 had stable Graves' hyperthyroidism. Prospective prediction of ophthalmopathy was tested in an independent validation cohort consisting of some 19 hyperthyroidism patients and some 15 patients who later progressed to ophthalmopathy. The 75 to 100 discovery patients were divided at random into training and test sets in a 7:3 ratio. In addition, the study compared T-cell repertoires in thyroid tissue and in blood from several Graves' hyperthyroidism patients. Once sampling was done, hyperthyroidism patients were given methimazole at a starting dose of 30 mg daily, whereas ophthalmopathy patients were given high-dose intravenous methylprednisolone. TCR Vbeta CDR3 sequencing of 120 to 150 peripheral blood samples (over 40 ophthalmopathy, some 75 hyperthyroidism and about 17 progressor patients) is reported in the paper.

This clonotype was observed many times. Which antigen it targets is not known. Base qualities are not at hand, and no much larger clone is one base apart. From the germline V gene, CDR1 is SGHAT and CDR2 is FQNNGV. Trimming at the junction amounts to 3 bases on V and 2 bases on J, and the germline ends lie 8 bases apart. The CDR3 runs 14 amino acids, cysteine and phenylalanine included. Just the 42-base CDR3 DNA is kept, in frame starting at base 1. Graves' hyperthyroidism was defined as stable when no progression to ophthalmopathy occurred over 18 months of follow-up. The hyperthyroidism patients were between 18 and 65 years old and newly diagnosed, with a disease duration of less than 2 months. Exclusion was applied to patients with uncontrolled infections, other autoimmune diseases, pregnancy or lactation. Diagnoses were established on the basis of clinical symptoms, serum thyroxine and TRAb, thyroid ultrasound, and orbital computed tomography. PBMCs were isolated from roughly 10 ml of fresh peripheral blood by Ficoll-Paque density gradient centrifugation. Total RNA was extracted using Trizol reagent, and RNA quality was assessed on an Agilent 2100 Bioanalyzer.

The TCR beta CDR3 regions were amplified from RNA transcripts. For the first round of RT-PCR on the TCR CDR3, the HTBI primer set was used together with the Qiagen OneStep RT-PCR kit. A second multiplex PCR round built the libraries, followed by size selection and purification. Paired-end sequencing of the libraries was performed with 100 bp reads on an Illumina HiSeq2000. The original methods were these. SOAPnuke was used to process the raw data, throwing out any read that contained adapters or uncalled bases, had a mean Phred below 15, or lacked an exact constant-primer or identifier match. COPE v1.2.5 was used to merge the high-quality paired reads, and each unique nucleotide sequence was defined as a clonotype. MiTCR v1.1 was used to align clonotypes to the IMGT TRBV, TRBD and TRBJ reference segments. The analysis included only V-J combinations with a frequency above 0.0001, which together covered over 98% of the repertoires. The TCS score was defined as the ratio of F50 (clonal expansion) to E x V (chaos), calculated using BLOSUM62-based TCRdist between CDR3 peptides within each V-J. Welch's t-statistics and random forest reduced fewer than 600 V-J features to 13, which were used in a naive Bayes classifier (R e1071). TCRdb handled the public reads itself, with Q25 trimming in fastp and clone calling in MiXCR, and kept productive beta chains. Rows matching on CDR3 protein sequence are summarized as one entry with the most common DNA and genes. The V and J calls reflect TCRdb's pipeline rather than the authors' work. The sample data list approximately 700,000 distinct CDR3 sequences, and about 16% of these were observed just once. The ten most abundant clones make up around 8% of the sample.

The investigation overall reported the following: In cross-validation, a model built on a 13 V-J signature told ophthalmopathy apart from stable hyperthyroidism with 85% to 90% sensitivity and roughly 81% specificity, and in testing the same model reached 80%/75%. During validation, the model predicted progression to ophthalmopathy a median of approximately 6 months ahead of onset, with more than 60% sensitivity and 72% to 80% specificity. No statistical method was used to set the sample size in advance, and investigators knew the group allocation. Most expanded thyroid clonotypes (frequency above 0.001) were also detected in blood, a finding suggesting that blood repertoires may reflect thyroid immune responses.

Recombination joined TRBV11-2 with TRBJ2-1; the D gene is tentatively TRBD1 or TRBD2, each matching 5 bases. The TCR sequence derives from a man between 18 and 35 years old with Graves' hyperthyroidism. Sample: blood. Here is the DNA: TGTGCCAGCAGCTTCAGGGAGCCCTACAATGAGCAGTTCTTC. Its protein reads: CASSFREPYNEQFF.